This TCR beta chain came from a study of T cell repertoires in cytomegalovirus infection. Study information: TCR beta signatures that were public indicated CMV infection and matching HLA type.

From germline, CDR1 is SNHLY and CDR2 FYNNEI. V shed 6 bases and J shed 1 base, with 9 bases lying between them. This CDR3 is built from 14 residues. TCRdb reprocessed the reads via MiXCR and lists one record per CDR3 protein. The sample includes fewer than 700,000 distinct CDR3 sequences, about 24% of them seen just once. As concerns this clonotype: Its antigen is not identified.

Notes on the study in general: Frequencies of public TCR beta families were cumulated, and this identified carriers of CMV plus the relevant HLA. Dominating the ex vivo response were TCR beta clonotypes that were CMV-specific and HLA-C-restricted.

The clonotype was recovered from a human donor in good health (CMV status not recorded). Some clones in this sample may be carry-over from other donors' samples. Sequencing was done on a sample of CD8+ T cells from PBMCs. V usage is TRBV2 and J usage is TRBJ2-2, with D hard to call. The CDR3 region is CASRFRQNTGELFF. CDR3 nucleotide sequence: TGTGCCAGCAGGTTCCGACAGAACACCGGGGAGCTGTTTTTT. The whole variable domain, filled in from reference TRBV2 and TRBJ2-2, reads EPEVTQTPSHQVTQMGQEVILRCVPISNHLYFYWYRQILGQKVEFLVSFYNNEISEKSEIFDDQFSVERPDGSNFTLKIRSTKLEDSAMYFCASRFRQNTGELFFGEGSRLTVL.